This TCR beta chain was recovered during a study of blood T cell repertoires in COVID-19 (dated by TCRdb to between 2020 and 2021). About the study as a whole: Samples from collaborators originated in the United States, Italy and Spain and spanned both the acute and convalescent phases of COVID-19. The sample metadata nearly always contained a de-identified subject ID, COVID-19 status, age in years and sex. The dataset comprised deeply sampled blood TCRbeta repertoires from subjects exposed to, actively infected with, or recovered from COVID-19. A freely available public database, intended as a resource for researchers studying the immune response to SARS-CoV-2, is where the repertoires were released. Samples came from the ongoing ImmuneRACE study (first 160 participants) plus 1,254 subjects from 6 global collaborators. Where HLA class I and class II types were available, the types were taken from metadata supplied by the sample provider, not from assay-based typing. The material from the prospective study consisted of cDNA or gDNA derived from T cells, B-cell-depleted T cells, or PBMCs. Summary of the overall study and its limitations: The quantity of clinical and demographic metadata differed by source and by participant and was supplied without curation.

Unmatched junction bases come to 8, with V trimmed by 7 bases and J by 4 bases. From the cysteine through the phenylalanine, the CDR3 covers 15 amino acids. Only the CDR3 part of the read is kept: 45 bases, read in frame from the first base. From a lookup of the germline V gene, CDR1 and CDR2 are SNHLY and FYNNEI. TCRbeta CDR3 regions were amplified from genomic DNA by means of the immunoSEQ Assay, a bias-controlled multiplex PCR. As for the authors' bioinformatics: The number of nucleated cells in each sample was estimated by amplification of reference gene primers within the assay. To quantify the absolute abundance of each unique TCRbeta CDR3 rearrangement, sequence reads were collapsed and filtered. Productive Simpson clonality was computed per sample as the square root of Simpson's diversity index over productive rearrangements. TCRdb mirrors the immuneACCESS table, restricted to in-frame sequences. Some clones are absent from its copies; in checked studies, under half trace to an unresolved V gene, and the reason for the others is unknown. That table supplies the V and J calls and clone size; D and trimming were determined from the DNA. For this sample there are over 130,000 clones; more than 60% appear just once. In total, the top ten clones hold roughly 15% of the sample.

A remark on this clone: The antigen it binds to is not known. Base-call qualities are not available, and no considerably larger clone is one nucleotide away.

Collaborating institutions collected whole blood in K2EDTA tubes following their own protocols. For TCRbeta analysis, collaborator samples were shipped as frozen whole blood, as isolated PBMCs, or as DNA extracted from either sample type. The clonotype was recovered from a man aged 45-60 years with acute or convalescent COVID-19. Sequencing was carried out using peripheral blood. The rearrangement joined TRBV2 to TRBJ2-2; 8 bases in between match TRBD2. DNA sequence: TGTGCCAGCACCCTCAGCGGGGGTGGCACCGGGGAGCTGTTTTTT. Its protein is CASTLSGGGTGELFF.